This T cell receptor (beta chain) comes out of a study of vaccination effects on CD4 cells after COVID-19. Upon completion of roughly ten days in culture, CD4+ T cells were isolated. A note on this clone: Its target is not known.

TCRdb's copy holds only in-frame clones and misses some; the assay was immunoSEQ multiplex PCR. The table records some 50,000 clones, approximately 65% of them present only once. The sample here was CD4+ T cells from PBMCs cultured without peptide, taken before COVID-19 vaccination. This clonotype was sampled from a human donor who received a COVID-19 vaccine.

The CDR3 spells CASSDQGAPTSEQFF. The DNA for the CDR3 is TGCGCCAGCAGCGATCAGGGAGCCCCTACGAGTGAGCAGTTCTTC. The chain employs TRBV5-1 and TRBJ2-1; D tentatively reads TRBD1 or TRBD2 (5 bases each). Trimming took off 4 bases at V and 9 bases at J, with 20 bases between the two ends. The CDR3 is 15 residues long. CDR1 and CDR2 (germline): SGHRS, YFSETQ.